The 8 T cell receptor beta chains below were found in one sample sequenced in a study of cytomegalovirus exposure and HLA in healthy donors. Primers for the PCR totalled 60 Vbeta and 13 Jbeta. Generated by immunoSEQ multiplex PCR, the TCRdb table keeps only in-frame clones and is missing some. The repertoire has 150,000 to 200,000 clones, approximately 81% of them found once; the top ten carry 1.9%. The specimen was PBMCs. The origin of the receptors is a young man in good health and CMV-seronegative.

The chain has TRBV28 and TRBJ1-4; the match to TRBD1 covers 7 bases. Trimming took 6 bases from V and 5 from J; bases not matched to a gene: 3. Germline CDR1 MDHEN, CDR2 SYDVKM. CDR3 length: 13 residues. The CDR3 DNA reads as TGTGCCAGCAGATCACAGGGGAATGAAAAACTGTTTTTT. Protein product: CASRSQGNEKLFF. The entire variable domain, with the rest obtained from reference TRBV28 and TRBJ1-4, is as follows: DVKVTQSSRYLVKRTGEKVFLECVQDMDHENMFWYRQDPGLGLRLIYFSYDVKMKEKGDIPEGYSVSREKKERFSLILESASTNQTSMYLCASRSQGNEKLFFGSGTQLSVL.

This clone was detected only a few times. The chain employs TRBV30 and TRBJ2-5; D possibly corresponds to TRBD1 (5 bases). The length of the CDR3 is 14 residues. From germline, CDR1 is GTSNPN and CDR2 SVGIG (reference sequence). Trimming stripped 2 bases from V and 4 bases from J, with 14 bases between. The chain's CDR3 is CAWSPSGSGETQYF. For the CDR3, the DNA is TGTGCCTGGAGTCCCTCAGGGTCAGGAGAGACCCAGTACTTC.

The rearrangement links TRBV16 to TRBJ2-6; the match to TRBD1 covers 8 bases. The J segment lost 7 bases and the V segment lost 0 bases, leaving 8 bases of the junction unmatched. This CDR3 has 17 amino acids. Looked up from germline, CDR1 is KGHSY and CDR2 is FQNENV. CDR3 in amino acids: CASSQSADRDSANVLTF. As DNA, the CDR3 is TGTGCCAGCAGCCAATCTGCGGACAGGGATAGCGCCAACGTCCTGACTTTC.

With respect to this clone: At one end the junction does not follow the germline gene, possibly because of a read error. The CDR3 nucleotides are TGTGCTAGCAGCCGAGACAGGGACACTGAAGCTTTCTTT. It is translated as CASSRDRDTEAFF. The chain employs TRBV7-7 and TRBJ1-1; TRBD1 agrees at 7 bases. CDR3 length: 13 residues. The germline V gene has CDR1 SSHAT and CDR2 FNYEAQ (reference sequence).

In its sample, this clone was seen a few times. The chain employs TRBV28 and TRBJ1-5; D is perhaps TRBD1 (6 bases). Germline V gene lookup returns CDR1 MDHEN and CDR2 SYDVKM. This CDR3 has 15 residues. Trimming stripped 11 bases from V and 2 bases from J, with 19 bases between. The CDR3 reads CAPAGAGEGNQPQHF. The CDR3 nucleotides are TGTGCCCCGGCGGGGGCAGGGGAAGGCAATCAGCCCCAGCATTTT.

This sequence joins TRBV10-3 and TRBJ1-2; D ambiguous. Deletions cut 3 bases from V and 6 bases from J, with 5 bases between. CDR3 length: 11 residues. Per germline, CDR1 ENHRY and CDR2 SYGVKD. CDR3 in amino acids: CAISDRNGYTF. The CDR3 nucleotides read TGTGCCATCAGTGACAGGAATGGCTACACCTTC.

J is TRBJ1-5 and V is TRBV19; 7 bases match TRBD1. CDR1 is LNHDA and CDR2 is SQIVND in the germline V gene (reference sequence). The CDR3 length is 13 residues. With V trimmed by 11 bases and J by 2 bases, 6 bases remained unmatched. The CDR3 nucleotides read TGTGCCTCCCAGGGGGGTGGCAATCAGCCCCAGCATTTT. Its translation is CASQGGGNQPQHF.

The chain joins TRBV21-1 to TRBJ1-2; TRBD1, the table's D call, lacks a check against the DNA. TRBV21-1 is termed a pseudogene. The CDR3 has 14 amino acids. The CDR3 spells CASSKDSTNYGYTF. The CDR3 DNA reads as TGTGCCAGCAGCAAGGACAGCACTAACTATGGCTACACCTTC.